A single sample is the source of the 12 T cell receptor beta chains below, sequenced in a study of blood T cell repertoires in COVID-19. The method was immunoSEQ multiplex PCR; TCRdb's version includes in-frame clones alone and lacks a portion of them. The table has 30,000 to 45,000 clones, roughly 90% seen once. Sequencing was done on a sample of peripheral blood. Receptors were obtained from an older man with acute or convalescent COVID-19.

The V gene is TRBV28, the J gene TRBJ2-3; 12 nucleotides match TRBD2. CDR1 is MDHEN, CDR2 SYDVKM, per germline. This CDR3 has 15 amino acids. J was trimmed by 13 bases and V by 6 bases; bases with no gene match: 14. This chain's CDR3 is CASSRAASGRAGEYF. CDR3 nucleotide sequence: TGTGCCAGCAGCCGAGCAGCTAGCGGGAGGGCCGGGGAGTATTTT. Full variable domain (missing parts from reference TRBV28 and TRBJ2-3): DVKVTQSSRYLVKRTGEKVFLECVQDMDHENMFWYRQDPGLGLRLIYFSYDVKMKEKGDIPEGYSVSREKKERFSLILESASTNQTSMYLCASSRAASGRAGEYFGPGTRLTVL.

The chain is built from TRBV20-1 and TRBJ1-3; D gene unclear. The V and J ends lost 5 bases and 3 bases respectively, with 5 bases between them. This CDR3 has 11 residues. Germline V gene sequence: CDR1 DFQATT, CDR2 SNEGSKA (reference sequence). CDR3 DNA sequence: TGCAGTGCTGAGCGTGGAAACACCATATATTTT. Translation gives CSAERGNTIYF.

This chain links TRBV10-3 with TRBJ2-4; D is ambiguous. The V gene lost 0 bases and the J gene lost 3 bases, with 6 bases spanning the gap. In germline, CDR1 is ENHRY, CDR2 SYGVKD. This CDR3 contains 14 residues. In nucleotides, the CDR3 is TGTGCCATCAGTGAGTCAGTCAGCAAAAACATTCAGTACTTC. The encoded protein is CAISESVSKNIQYF.

Here the CDR3 reads CASSLSGFMNTEAFF. In DNA form, the CDR3 reads TGTGCCAGCAGTTTATCCGGGTTTATGAACACTGAAGCTTTCTTT. The rearrangement joins TRBV27 to TRBJ1-1; D remains ambiguous. With 0 bases removed from V and 0 bases from J, the gap between germline ends came to 8 bases. CDR3 length: 15 amino acids. The germline CDR1 and CDR2 sequences are MNHEY and SMNVEV (reference sequence).

The DNA of the CDR3 is TGTGCCAGCAGCCCTCCCGAGGGAGCGGGGGCCACAGATACGCAGTATTTT. This sequence encodes CASSPPEGAGATDTQYF. The rearrangement links TRBV6-2 or TRBV6-3 to TRBJ2-3, with TRBD2 matching over 8 bases. With V trimmed by 6 bases and J by 2 bases, 13 bases remained unmatched. The CDR3 contains 17 residues. Germline V gene lookup returns CDR1 MNHEY and CDR2 SVGEGT.

This rearrangement joins TRBV9 to TRBJ1-2, with unresolved D. The V end was cut by 0 bases, the J end by 6 bases, with 15 bases between. The CDR3 length is 15 residues. Germline lookup yields CDR1 SGDLS and CDR2 YYNGEE. The CDR3 is CASSVVPYAEDGYTF. In DNA, the CDR3 is TGTGCCAGCAGCGTAGTTCCGTATGCGGAGGATGGCTACACCTTC.

The chain uses TRBV11-1 and TRBJ2-2; no reliable D call. Germline V gene sequence: CDR1 SGHAT, CDR2 FQDESV (reference sequence). The CDR3 contains 12 residues. Between the trimmed V and J ends, which lost 6 bases and 2 bases, there was a span of 4 bases. CDR3 region: CASRQNTGELFF. CDR3 nucleotide sequence: TGTGCCAGCAGACAAAACACCGGGGAGCTGTTTTTT.

The chain joins TRBV13 to TRBJ2-7; 8 bases are shared with TRBD1. Germline V lookup: CDR1 PRHDT, CDR2 FYEKMQ (reference sequence). CDR3 length: 15 amino acids. V lost 5 bases and J lost 3; bases outside the gene matches: 9. The chain's CDR3 is CASSRGQGGIYEQYF. The CDR3 coding sequence is TGTGCCAGCAGCAGAGGACAGGGAGGCATCTACGAGCAGTACTTC.

V and J are TRBV7-2 and TRBJ2-1, with 10 bases lining up with TRBD2. The CDR3 is made up of 16 amino acids. V gave up 6 bases and J gave up 9 bases; unmatched junction bases: 14. Germline values: CDR1 SGHTA, CDR2 FQGNSA. Here the CDR3 DNA reads TGTGCCAGCAGTCCTCAAATCGGCCTAGCGGGAGTTGAGCAGTTCTTC. It translates to CASSPQIGLAGVEQFF.

This CDR3 is CASSQGLVGYEQYF. DNA of the CDR3: TGTGCCAGCAGCCAGGGACTAGTTGGCTACGAGCAGTACTTC. This sequence joins TRBV7-3 and TRBJ2-7, with 8 bases identical to TRBD2. Germline trimming cut 5 bases from V and 3 bases from J; bases unmatched to any gene: 6. The V gene's germline CDR1 is SGHTA and CDR2 FQGTGA. The CDR3 is 14 amino acids.

The J gene is TRBJ2-6, the V gene TRBV5-4, with 12 bases fitting TRBD2. After removal of 5 bases from V and 1 base from J, the junction contained 7 bases not matched to a gene. The CDR3 runs 18 residues. The germline CDR1 and CDR2 sequences are SGHNT and YYREEE (reference sequence). CDR3 amino acids: CASRGGLAGPSGANVLTF. The CDR3 nucleotides read TGTGCCAGCAGGGGGGGACTAGCGGGCCCTTCTGGGGCCAACGTCCTGACTTTC. The complete variable domain, with remaining parts taken from reference TRBV5-4 and TRBJ2-6, reads ETGVTQSPTHLIKTRGQQVTLRCSSQSGHNTVSWYQQALGQGPQFIFQYYREEENGRGNFPPRFSGLQFPNYSSELNVNALELDDSALYLCASRGGLAGPSGANVLTFGAGSRLTVL.

V usage is TRBV2 and J usage is TRBJ1-5; a weak D match, TRBD1 (5 bases). V was shortened by 1 base and J by 6 bases, with 10 bases between the two germline ends. The CDR3 covers 14 residues. CDR1 SNHLY and CDR2 FYNNEI come from the germline V gene. The CDR3 protein is CASSEVWGGQPQHF. DNA for the CDR3: TGTGCCAGCAGTGAAGTGTGGGGCGGTCAGCCCCAGCATTTT.